These 8 T cell receptor beta chains share one sample of origin, sequenced in a study of identical twins. MiXCR was run by TCRdb on the 5' RACE reads, yielding one entry per CDR3 protein. The sample contains roughly 290,000 distinct CDR3 sequences, roughly 8.6% of which appear only once. These same data were also listed under a study on yellow fever vaccine responses in identical twins.

The sample consisted of memory (CD45RO+) T cells sorted from blood. These receptors were obtained from a woman under 30 in good health.

The chain couples TRBV10-3 to TRBJ1-4; D uncertain. V dropped 6 bases and J dropped 5 bases, with 10 bases sitting between them. Germline V lookup: CDR1 ENHRY, CDR2 SYGVKD. The CDR3 runs to 13 residues. Here the CDR3 reads CAIRDGPNEKLFF. The CDR3 nucleotides read TGTGCCATCAGAGACGGTCCCAATGAAAAACTGTTTTTT.

In its sample, this clonotype was seen a few times. V and J are TRBV6-5 and TRBJ2-3; 8 bases map to TRBD1. Unmatched junction bases numbered 6, after V lost 4 bases and J lost 6 bases. Per germline, CDR1 MNHEY and CDR2 SVGAGI. The CDR3 is made up of 14 amino acids. The CDR3 loop reads CASSSQGALDTQYF. CDR3 sequence (DNA): TGTGCCAGCAGTTCGCAGGGGGCGCTGGATACGCAGTATTTT.

This clonotype was found many times. The rearrangement uses TRBV15 and TRBJ1-5; a weak D match, TRBD1 (6 bases). The germline gives CDR1 LNHNV, CDR2 YYDKDF (reference sequence). This CDR3 comprises 15 residues. V gave up 0 bases and J gave up 7 bases, with 13 bases separating them. The CDR3 is CATSRDGAGEQPQHF. In DNA, the CDR3 is TGTGCCACCAGCAGAGATGGGGCAGGGGAACAGCCCCAGCATTTT.

V usage is TRBV24-1 and J usage is TRBJ2-2; D may be TRBD1 (6 bases). The germline V and J ends were trimmed by 8 bases and 5 bases, with 11 bases remaining between them. The CDR3 is made up of 13 amino acids. Germline CDR1 reads KGHDR; CDR2 reads SFDVKD. CDR3 in DNA: TGTGCCACCATGAGGACAGAGACCGGGGAGCTGTTTTTT. Translation gives CATMRTETGELFF.

The chain is built from TRBV3-1 and TRBJ1-1; D unclear. Per germline, CDR1 LGHDT and CDR2 YNNKEL (reference sequence). V lost 8 bases, J lost 3 bases, and 13 bases lay in between. The CDR3 covers 13 residues. As DNA, the CDR3 is TGTGCCAGCTCCCGGGAATACTACACTGAAGCTTTCTTT. Protein product: CASSREYYTEAFF.

This clonotype was observed a handful of times. This sequence joins TRBV7-6 and TRBJ2-1; D ambiguous. The germline CDR1 and CDR2 sequences are SGHVS and FNYEAQ. Trimming left V 5 bases short and J 10 bases short, with 24 bases between. There are 16 residues in the CDR3. The DNA for the CDR3 is TGTGCCAGCAGCCCACGCCCGAAATATTTCCTCGGGGAGCAGTTCTTC. It codes for CASSPRPKYFLGEQFF.

V gene TRBV2 combines with J gene TRBJ2-1, with TRBD2 matching 7 bases. The junction had 10 bases not matched to a gene; V was cut back by 3 bases and J by 8 bases. CDR3 size: 15 residues. The germline V gene encodes CDR1 SNHLY and CDR2 FYNNEI. The CDR3 DNA sequence: TGTGCCAGCAGTGATTTGCTAGCGGTAATTCATGAGCAGTTCTTC. As protein: CASSDLLAVIHEQFF. Variable domain in full (rest from reference TRBV2 and TRBJ2-1): EPEVTQTPSHQVTQMGQEVILRCVPISNHLYFYWYRQILGQKVEFLVSFYNNEISEKSEIFDDQFSVERPDGSNFTLKIRSTKLEDSAMYFCASSDLLAVIHEQFFGPGTRLTVL.

This clonotype was observed a few times. V usage is TRBV11-2 and J usage is TRBJ2-3; possible D gene TRBD1, 5 bases. CDR1 is SGHAT and CDR2 is FQNNGV in the germline V gene. The CDR3 has 18 amino acids. V dropped 2 bases and J dropped 0 bases, with 18 bases sitting between them. The CDR3 nucleotides read TGTGCCAGCAGCTTACTCCATGTCGACAGAAGAAGCACAGATACGCAGTATTTT. This translates into CASSLLHVDRRSTDTQYF.